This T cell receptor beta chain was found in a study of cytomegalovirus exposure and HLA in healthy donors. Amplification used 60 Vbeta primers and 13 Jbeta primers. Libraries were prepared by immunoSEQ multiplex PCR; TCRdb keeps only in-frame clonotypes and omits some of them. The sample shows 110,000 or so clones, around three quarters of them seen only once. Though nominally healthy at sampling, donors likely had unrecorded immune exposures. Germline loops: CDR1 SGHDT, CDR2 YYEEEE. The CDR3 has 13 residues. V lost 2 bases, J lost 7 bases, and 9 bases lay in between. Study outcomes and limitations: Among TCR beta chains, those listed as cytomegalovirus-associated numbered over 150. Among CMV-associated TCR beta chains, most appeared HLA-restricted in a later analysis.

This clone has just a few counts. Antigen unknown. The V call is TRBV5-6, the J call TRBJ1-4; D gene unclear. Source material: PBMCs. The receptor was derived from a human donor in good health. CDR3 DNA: TGTGCCAGCAGCTTTAAGGGAGGTGAAAAACTGTTTTTT. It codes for CASSFKGGEKLFF.